These T cell receptor beta chains were read from a single sample in a study of blood T cell repertoires in COVID-19. Data came from immunoSEQ multiplex PCR; TCRdb stores just in-frame clones and leaves some out. Of roughly 190,000 clones detected, about 87% appear once; the ten largest clones hold roughly 3.6%. The specimen sequenced was peripheral blood. The receptors were sampled from a man between 18 and 35 years old with active or convalescent COVID-19. CDR3s include the opening cysteine and the closing phenylalanine or tryptophan. Fields, in order: V gene, D gene, J gene, clone size, CDR3 DNA, CDR3 protein. The D gene is left open where the match is weak. For some rows the clone size is stated as once, few or many, or as a class when expanded; others skip it.

TRBV11-2,TRBD1,TRBJ1-2,few,TGTGCCAGCAGCTTGTGGGACAGGGTTAACTATGGCTACACCTTC,CASSLWDRVNYGYTF
TRBV2,TRBD2,TRBJ2-1,.,TGTGCCAGCAGTGCACGGCGCGGGAGCGATGAGCAGTTCTTC,CASSARRGSDEQFF
TRBV28,TRBD1,TRBJ1-2,.,TGTGCCAGCAGTTTAGGGACAGGGCTTACGTTAGCTAACTATGGCTACACCTTC,CASSLGTGLTLANYGYTF
TRBV19,.,TRBJ2-1,.,TGTGCCAGCCTAGGGGGAGCGGGGACAGGCTACAATGAGCAGTTCTTC,CASLGGAGTGYNEQFF
TRBV3-1/TRBV3-2,.,TRBJ1-5,.,TGTGCCAGCAGCCAAGATCCGGGTCTGGGGCCCCAGCATTTT,CASSQDPGLGPQHF
TRBV11-2,.,TRBJ1-2,many,TGTGCCAGCAGCATCGTTTGGGACCCTCAGCGGGGTGGCTACACCTTC,CASSIVWDPQRGGYTF
TRBV11-3,TRBD2,TRBJ2-7,.,TGTGCCAGCAGCTTAGCCTCTCTAGCGGGAATCCACGAGCAGTACTTC,CASSLASLAGIHEQYF
TRBV3-1/TRBV3-2,.,TRBJ2-5,.,TGTGCCAGCAGCCAAGACGGCGGGGTGCGGACCCAGTACTTC,CASSQDGGVRTQYF
TRBV11-3,TRBD1,TRBJ1-1,.,TGTGCCAGCAGCTCCGGGACAGCCGGACCTACTGAAGCTTTCTTT,CASSSGTAGPTEAFF
TRBV2,.,TRBJ2-1,.,TGTGCCAGCAGTGAACTCTCTCTTGAGAGCTCCTACAATGAGCAGTTCTTC,CASSELSLESSYNEQFF
TRBV11-2,TRBD2,TRBJ2-5,.,TGTGCCAGCAGCTTAGCTTCCAGCGGGGGTTGGGAGACCCAGTACTTC,CASSLASSGGWETQYF
TRBV6-5,.,TRBJ1-1,.,TGTGCCAGCAGTTCACCAGCGGGGGGGAACCCTGAAGCTTTCTTT,CASSSPAGGNPEAFF
TRBV19,TRBD1,TRBJ1-5,once,TGTGCCAGTAGTGTCGACAGGGTATGGGATCAGCCCCAGCATTTT,CASSVDRVWDQPQHF
TRBV4-2,.,TRBJ2-1,.,TGTGCCAGCAGCCGGGAGAGGGCCCGCAATGAGCAGTTCTTC,CASSRERARNEQFF
TRBV7-2,.,TRBJ1-1,once,TGTGCCAGCAGCCCCCAAAACACAGGGAATGAAGCTTTCTTT,CASSPQNTGNEAFF
TRBV7-2,TRBD1,TRBJ2-5,.,TGTGCCAGCAGCTTCAGACAGGGGGAGCAAGAGACCCAGTACTTC,CASSFRQGEQETQYF
TRBV6-6,.,TRBJ2-6,.,TGTGCCAGCAGTGGAGGCTCTGGGGCCAACGTCCTGACTTTC,CASSGGSGANVLTF
TRBV4-3,.,TRBJ2-7,.,TGCGCCAGCAGCCAAGAGAAGACTGGGTCGCACGAGCAGTACTTC,CASSQEKTGSHEQYF
TRBV2,TRBD1,TRBJ2-5,.,TGTGCCAGCAGTGAAGGGGACAGGGGGCTGGAGACCCAGTACTTC,CASSEGDRGLETQYF
TRBV6-2/TRBV6-3,.,TRBJ1-2,.,TGTGCCAGCAGTTATTTACGGAGGGATCCCTATGGCTACACCTTC,CASSYLRRDPYGYTF
TRBV28,.,TRBJ1-1,.,TGTGCCAGCAGTTTACCCCAGGGAGGCTTGAATGAAGCTTTCTTT,CASSLPQGGLNEAFF
TRBV29-1,.,TRBJ1-2,.,TGCAGCGCGACGAACCGGGAGCCTAACTATGGCTACACCTTC,CSATNREPNYGYTF
TRBV7-9,TRBD1,TRBJ1-1,.,TGTGCCAGCAGCCTAGGACAGGGGGCGATATGGGCTGAAGCTTTCTTT,CASSLGQGAIWAEAFF
TRBV10-1,.,TRBJ2-4,.,TGCGCCAGCAGTGAGTCGAGTTTGCGGGGACTAGCCAAAAACATTCAGTACTTC,CASSESSLRGLAKNIQYF
TRBV5-1,TRBD1,TRBJ1-6,.,TGCGCCAGCAGCCCCCGGACAGGGGACCATAATTCACCCCTCCACTTT,CASSPRTGDHNSPLHF
TRBV5-1,TRBD1,TRBJ1-1,.,TGCGCCAGCAGTGGGACAGGGTGGGGCACTGAAGCTTTCTTT,CASSGTGWGTEAFF
TRBV19,TRBD1,TRBJ1-5,once,TGTGCCAGTAGTGTCCAACAGGGGGGAGGTCAGCCCCAGCATTTT,CASSVQQGGGQPQHF
TRBV18,TRBD1,TRBJ1-6,.,TGTGCCAGCTCACCGACCATAGGGACAGGGGATAATTCACCCCTCCACTTT,CASSPTIGTGDNSPLHF
TRBV11-2,TRBD2,TRBJ2-1,.,TGTGCCAGCAGCGGGGGGACTAGCGGGAGTTTGGTCTACAATGAGCAGTTCTTC,CASSGGTSGSLVYNEQFF
TRBV7-2,.,TRBJ1-1,.,TGTGCCAGCAGCGCCGAGGGTGGACAGTCAAAAGCTTTCTTT,CASSAEGGQSKAFF
TRBV19,.,TRBJ1-1,.,TGTGCCAGTAGGTATAAGGGGCGGGGGCTGAACACTGAAGCTTTCTTT,CASRYKGRGLNTEAFF
TRBV12-3/TRBV12-4,.,TRBJ1-5,few,TGTGCCAGCAGCCTTACAGGACCCCAGCCCCAGCATTTT,CASSLTGPQPQHF
TRBV27,.,TRBJ1-2,.,TGTGCCAGCAGCCTAACAGGGACGTATGGCTACACCTTC,CASSLTGTYGYTF
TRBV23-1,.,TRBJ2-1,.,TGCGCCAGCAGTCAATACAGGTGCTCCTACAATGAGCAGTTCTTC,CASSQYRCSYNEQFF
TRBV6-5,TRBD2,TRBJ2-5,.,TGTGCCAGCAGACCGCTAAGACTAGCGGAAGAGACCCAGTACTTC,CASRPLRLAEETQYF
TRBV28,.,TRBJ1-2,.,TGTGCCAGCAGACTGGGCAGGGACTATGGCTACACCTTC,CASRLGRDYGYTF
TRBV11-3,.,TRBJ1-1,few,TGTGCCAGCAGCTCCACTAAAGCTTTCTTT,CASSSTKAFF
TRBV4-1,.,TRBJ1-1,.,TGCGCCAGCAGCCAAGATTGGGCAGCGAACACTGAAGCTTTCTTT,CASSQDWAANTEAFF
TRBV19,TRBD1,TRBJ1-5,.,TGTGCCAGTAGTATTAGCCGACAGGGCCCCAGTCAGCCCCAGCATTTT,CASSISRQGPSQPQHF
TRBV10-2,TRBD1,TRBJ2-7,.,TGCGCCAGCAGCACCAGGGGGCTCGAGCAGTACTTC,CASSTRGLEQYF
TRBV6-5,TRBD1,TRBJ1-5,.,TGTGCCAGCAGTCCGGGACAGGGTTATCAGCCCCAGCATTTT,CASSPGQGYQPQHF
TRBV5-1,.,TRBJ1-1,.,TGCGCCAGCAGCTTGACAGGGTTGGGCACTGAAGCTTTCTTT,CASSLTGLGTEAFF
TRBV10-3,TRBD1,TRBJ1-1,.,TGTGCCATCAGTGAGAGTACGACAGGGTTGAACACTGAAGCTTTCTTT,CAISESTTGLNTEAFF
TRBV13,TRBD1,TRBJ1-2,.,TGTGCCAGCAGCTGGACAGGATCCGGCTACACCTTC,CASSWTGSGYTF
TRBV29-1,.,TRBJ2-5,.,TGCAGCGTTGAAGCCCCACGAGGCTCGGGGACCCAGTACTTC,CSVEAPRGSGTQYF
TRBV11-1,.,TRBJ1-1,.,TGTGCCAGCAGCTTAGTTCGGGGGGCCGAAGCTTTCTTT,CASSLVRGAEAFF
TRBV7-6,.,TRBJ1-6,.,TGTGCCAGCAGCTTAGAGGTCCAGTTCTGGGGGGACCTCCTCCACTTT,CASSLEVQFWGDLLHF
TRBV28,.,TRBJ1-5,once,TGTGCCAGCACCCTTCCCCCGACAGATCTATATAGCAATCAGCCCCAGCATTTT,CASTLPPTDLYSNQPQHF
TRBV6-5,.,TRBJ1-4,.,TGTGCCAGCAGTTACGAAGGGCTAGCGGCGGAAAAACTGTTTTTT,CASSYEGLAAEKLFF
TRBV4-1,.,TRBJ1-2,.,TGCGCCAGCAGCCAAGAGGGCCCTTATGGCTACACCTTC,CASSQEGPYGYTF
TRBV7-8,.,TRBJ1-5,.,TGTGCCAGCAGCTTTGTTACAGGGAACCAGCCCCAGCATTTT,CASSFVTGNQPQHF
TRBV3-1/TRBV3-2,TRBD1,TRBJ1-1,.,TGTGCCAGCAGCAACCGGGACAGGGGGTCCGCTGAAGCTTTCTTT,CASSNRDRGSAEAFF
TRBV24-1,.,TRBJ2-5,.,TGTGCCACCAGCACTGGGGCTAGCGTAGAGACCCAGTACTTC,CATSTGASVETQYF
TRBV5-4,.,TRBJ2-5,.,TGTGCCAGCAGCATGGATAGGAGGGACCAAGAGACCCAGTACTTC,CASSMDRRDQETQYF
TRBV29-1,.,TRBJ1-1,.,TGCAGCGTCGGGGGGCGGATGAACACTGAAGCTTTCTTT,CSVGGRMNTEAFF
TRBV18,TRBD2,TRBJ2-1,.,TGTGCCAGCTCACTCAGACTAGCCTCATCCTACAATGAGCAGTTCTTC,CASSLRLASSYNEQFF
TRBV6-2/TRBV6-3,.,TRBJ2-7,once,TGTGCCAGCAGTTCCGGGACAAAGGCCACCTACGAGCAGTACTTC,CASSSGTKATYEQYF
TRBV4-1,.,TRBJ2-1,.,TGCGCCAGCAGCCAGGAGTGGGCTCAGGGTAGCAATGAGCAGTTCTTC,CASSQEWAQGSNEQFF